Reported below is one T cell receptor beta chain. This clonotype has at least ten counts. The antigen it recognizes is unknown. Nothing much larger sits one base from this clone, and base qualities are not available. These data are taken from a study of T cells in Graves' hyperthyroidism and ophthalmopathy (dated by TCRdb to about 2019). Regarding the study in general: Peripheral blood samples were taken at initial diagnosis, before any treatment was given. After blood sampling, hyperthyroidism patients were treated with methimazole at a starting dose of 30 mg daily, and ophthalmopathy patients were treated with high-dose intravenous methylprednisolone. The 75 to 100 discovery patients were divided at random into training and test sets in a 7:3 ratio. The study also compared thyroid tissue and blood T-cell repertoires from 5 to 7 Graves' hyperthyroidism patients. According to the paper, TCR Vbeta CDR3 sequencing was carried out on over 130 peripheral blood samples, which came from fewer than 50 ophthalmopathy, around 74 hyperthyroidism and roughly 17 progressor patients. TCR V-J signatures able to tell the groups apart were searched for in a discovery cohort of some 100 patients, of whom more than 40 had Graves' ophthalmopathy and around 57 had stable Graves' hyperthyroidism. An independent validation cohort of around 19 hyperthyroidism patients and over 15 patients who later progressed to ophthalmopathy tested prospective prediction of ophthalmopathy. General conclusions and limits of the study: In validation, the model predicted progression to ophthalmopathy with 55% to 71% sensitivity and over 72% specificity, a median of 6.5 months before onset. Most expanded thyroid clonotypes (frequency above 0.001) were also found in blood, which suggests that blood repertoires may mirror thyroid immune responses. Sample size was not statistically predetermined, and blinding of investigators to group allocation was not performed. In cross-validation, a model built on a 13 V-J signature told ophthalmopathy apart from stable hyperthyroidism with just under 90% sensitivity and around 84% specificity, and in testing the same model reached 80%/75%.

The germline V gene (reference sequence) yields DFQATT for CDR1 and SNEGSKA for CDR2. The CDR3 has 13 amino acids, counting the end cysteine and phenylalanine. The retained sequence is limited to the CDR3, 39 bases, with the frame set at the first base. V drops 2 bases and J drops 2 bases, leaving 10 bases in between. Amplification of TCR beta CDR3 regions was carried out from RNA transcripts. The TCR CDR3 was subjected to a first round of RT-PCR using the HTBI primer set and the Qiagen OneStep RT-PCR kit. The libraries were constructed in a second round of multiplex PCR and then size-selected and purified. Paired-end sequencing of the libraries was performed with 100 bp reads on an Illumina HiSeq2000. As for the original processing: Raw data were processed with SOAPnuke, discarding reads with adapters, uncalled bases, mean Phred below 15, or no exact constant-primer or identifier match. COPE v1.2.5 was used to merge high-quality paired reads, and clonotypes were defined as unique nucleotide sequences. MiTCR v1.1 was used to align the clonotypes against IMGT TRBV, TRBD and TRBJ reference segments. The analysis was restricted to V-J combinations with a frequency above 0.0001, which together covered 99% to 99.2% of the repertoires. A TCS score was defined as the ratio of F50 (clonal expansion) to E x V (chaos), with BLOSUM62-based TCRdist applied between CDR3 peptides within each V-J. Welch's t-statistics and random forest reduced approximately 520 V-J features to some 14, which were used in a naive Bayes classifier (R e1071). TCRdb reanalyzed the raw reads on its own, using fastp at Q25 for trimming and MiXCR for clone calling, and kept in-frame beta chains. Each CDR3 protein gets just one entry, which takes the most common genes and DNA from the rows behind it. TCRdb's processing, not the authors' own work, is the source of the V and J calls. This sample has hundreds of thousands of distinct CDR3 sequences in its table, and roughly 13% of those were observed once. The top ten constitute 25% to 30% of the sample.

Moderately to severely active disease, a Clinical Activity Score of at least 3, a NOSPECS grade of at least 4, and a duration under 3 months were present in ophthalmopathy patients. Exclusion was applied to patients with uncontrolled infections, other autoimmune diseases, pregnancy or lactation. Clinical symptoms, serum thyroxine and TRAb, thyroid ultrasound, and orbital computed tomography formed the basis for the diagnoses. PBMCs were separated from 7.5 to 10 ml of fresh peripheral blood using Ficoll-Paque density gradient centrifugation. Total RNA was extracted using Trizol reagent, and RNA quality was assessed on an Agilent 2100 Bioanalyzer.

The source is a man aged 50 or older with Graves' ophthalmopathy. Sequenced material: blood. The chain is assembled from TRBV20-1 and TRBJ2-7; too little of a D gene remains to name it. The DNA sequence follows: TGCAGTGCTAGACCCCCACTCACCTACGAGCAGTACTTC. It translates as CSARPPLTYEQYF.